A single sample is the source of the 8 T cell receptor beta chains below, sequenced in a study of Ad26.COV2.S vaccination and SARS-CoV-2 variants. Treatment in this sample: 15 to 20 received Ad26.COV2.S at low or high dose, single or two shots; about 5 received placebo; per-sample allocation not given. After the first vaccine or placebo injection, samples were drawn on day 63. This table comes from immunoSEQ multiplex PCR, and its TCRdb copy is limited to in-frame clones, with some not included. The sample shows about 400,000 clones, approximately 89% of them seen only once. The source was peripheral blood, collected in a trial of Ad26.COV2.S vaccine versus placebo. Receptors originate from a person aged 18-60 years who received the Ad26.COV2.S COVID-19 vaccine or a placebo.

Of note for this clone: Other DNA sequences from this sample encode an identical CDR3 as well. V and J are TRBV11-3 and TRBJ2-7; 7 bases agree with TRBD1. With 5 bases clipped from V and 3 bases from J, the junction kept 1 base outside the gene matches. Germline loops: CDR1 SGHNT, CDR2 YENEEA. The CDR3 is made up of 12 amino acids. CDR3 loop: CASSGDSYEQYF. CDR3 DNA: TGTGCCAGCAGCGGGGACAGCTACGAGCAGTACTTC.

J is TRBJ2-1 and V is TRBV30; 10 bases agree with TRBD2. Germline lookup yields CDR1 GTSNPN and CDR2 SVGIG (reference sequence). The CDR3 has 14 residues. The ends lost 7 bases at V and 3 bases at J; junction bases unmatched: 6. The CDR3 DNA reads TGTGCCTCCATATCTAGCGGGAGCTACAATGAGCAGTTCTTC. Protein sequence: CASISSGSYNEQFF. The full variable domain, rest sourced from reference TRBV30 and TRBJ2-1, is SQTIHQWPATLVQPVGSPLSLECTVEGTSNPNLYWYRQAAGRGLQLLFYSVGIGQISSEVPQNLSASRPQDRQFILSSKKLLLSDSGFYLCASISSGSYNEQFFGPGTRLTVL.

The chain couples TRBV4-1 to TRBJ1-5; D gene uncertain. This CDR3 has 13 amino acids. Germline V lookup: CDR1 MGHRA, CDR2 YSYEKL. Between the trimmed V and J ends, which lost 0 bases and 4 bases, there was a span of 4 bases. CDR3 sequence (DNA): TGCGCCAGCAGCCAAGAACAAAATCAGCCCCAGCATTTT. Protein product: CASSQEQNQPQHF.

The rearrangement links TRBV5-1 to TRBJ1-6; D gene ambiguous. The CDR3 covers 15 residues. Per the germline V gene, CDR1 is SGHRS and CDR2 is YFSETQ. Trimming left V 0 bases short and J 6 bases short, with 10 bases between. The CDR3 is CASSLAGKVNSPLHF. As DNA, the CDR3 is TGCGCCAGCAGCTTGGCCGGGAAGGTTAATTCACCCCTCCACTTT.

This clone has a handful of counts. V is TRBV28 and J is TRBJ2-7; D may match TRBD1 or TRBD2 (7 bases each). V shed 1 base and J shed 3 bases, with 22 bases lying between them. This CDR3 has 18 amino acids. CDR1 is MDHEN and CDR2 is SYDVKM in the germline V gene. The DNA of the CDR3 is TGTGCCAGCAGTTTATTTACCAGGGGGGGACCCCGAATCTACGAGCAGTACTTC. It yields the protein CASSLFTRGGPRIYEQYF.

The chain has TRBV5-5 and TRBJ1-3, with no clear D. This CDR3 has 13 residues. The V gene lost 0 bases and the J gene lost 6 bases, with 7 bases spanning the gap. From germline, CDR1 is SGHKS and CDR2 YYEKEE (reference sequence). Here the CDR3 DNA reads TGTGCCAGCAGCTTGGCCAACTTAAACACCATATATTTT. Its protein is CASSLANLNTIYF.

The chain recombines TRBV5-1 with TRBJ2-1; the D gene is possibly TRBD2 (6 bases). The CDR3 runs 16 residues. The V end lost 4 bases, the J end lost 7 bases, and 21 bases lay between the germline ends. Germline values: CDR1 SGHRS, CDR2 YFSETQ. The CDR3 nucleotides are TGCGCCAGCAGCGCGTCGGGACTCCCCGCGGGGAATGAGCAGTTCTTC. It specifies CASSASGLPAGNEQFF.

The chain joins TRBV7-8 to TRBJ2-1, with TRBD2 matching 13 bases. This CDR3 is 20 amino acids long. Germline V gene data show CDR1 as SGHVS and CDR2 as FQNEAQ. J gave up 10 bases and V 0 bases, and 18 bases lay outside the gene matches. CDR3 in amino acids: CASSLAARLAGGPIGGEQFF. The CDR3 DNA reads TGTGCCAGCAGCTTAGCCGCTAGACTAGCGGGAGGTCCCATAGGGGGGGAGCAGTTCTTC.